This record looks at one T cell receptor beta chain sequence and its context. These data come from a study of shared clonotypes between healthy human individuals. Study as a whole: Donor composition was a couple of women and three men, aged 18 to 49.

The deep-level immunoSEQ assay was used. Using immunoSEQ multiplex PCR, the repertoire was profiled, and TCRdb retains in-frame clones only, with some absent. Among around 2,000,000 clones listed, just under 95% were seen once. V lost 0 bases, J lost 13 bases, and 23 bases stayed unmatched. Germline-derived CDR1 and CDR2 are SGHAT and FQNNGV. The CDR3 totals 19 residues. Positive CCR7 selection of CD45RO-negative cells yielded the naive CD8 cells, and terminally differentiated effector memory CD45RA+ cells were excluded. Donors comprised healthy HIV-negative adults lacking recent acute infections or vaccinations.

This clonotype was sampled from a man aged 18 to 29 in good health. The V gene is TRBV11-2, the J gene TRBJ1-4; 7 bases match TRBD1. The sequencing input was naive CD8+ T cells sorted from blood. CDR3 residues: CASSLDFWVEGAEGSSLFF. Written as DNA, the CDR3 is TGTGCCAGCAGCTTAGATTTCTGGGTTGAGGGGGCGGAGGGTTCCTCACTGTTTTTT.